The TCR beta chain under discussion was sequenced for a study of beta chain features in type 1 diabetes. Study details: Cells sorted and examined across all samples totaled more than 95,000,000.

Study observations and caveats: Type 1 diabetes patients had moderately but significantly shorter TCRB CDR3s in all four CD4+ subsets. Any HLA-type effect on TCRB rearrangement remained unresolved here.

Remarks on this clone: Its cognate antigen is unknown.

The investigators reverse transcribed all of the isolated RNA, so they sequenced expressed TCRB transcripts. Some clones are missing from TCRdb's copy, which holds only in-frame ones; the method was immunoSEQ multiplex PCR. The sample has over 150,000 clones; 10% are singletons. J lost 8 bases, V lost 7 bases, and 2 bases had no gene match. The CDR3 covers 12 residues. CDR1 MDHEN and CDR2 SYDVKM come from the germline V gene. The gene calls are TRBV28 and TRBJ2-5, with 12 bases lining up with TRBD2. Sequenced material: central memory CD4+ T cells from blood. This receptor was obtained from a man aged 25 to 40 with type 1 diabetes. The DNA of the CDR3 is TGTGCCAGCACGACTAGCGGGGGAACCCAGTACTTC. Protein: CASTTSGGTQYF.